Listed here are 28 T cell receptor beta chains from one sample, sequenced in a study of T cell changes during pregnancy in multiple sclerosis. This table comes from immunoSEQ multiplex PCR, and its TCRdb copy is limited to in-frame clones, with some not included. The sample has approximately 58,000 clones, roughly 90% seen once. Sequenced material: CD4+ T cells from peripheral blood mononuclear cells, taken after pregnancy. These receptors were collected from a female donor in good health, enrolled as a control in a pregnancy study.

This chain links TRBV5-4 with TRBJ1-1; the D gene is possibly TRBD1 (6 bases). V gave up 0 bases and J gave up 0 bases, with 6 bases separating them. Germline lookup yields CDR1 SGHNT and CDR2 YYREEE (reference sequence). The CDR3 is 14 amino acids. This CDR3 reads CASSLGQVNTEAFF. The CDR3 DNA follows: TGTGCCAGCAGCTTGGGACAGGTGAACACTGAAGCTTTCTTT. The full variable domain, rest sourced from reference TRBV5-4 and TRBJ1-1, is ETGVTQSPTHLIKTRGQQVTLRCSSQSGHNTVSWYQQALGQGPQFIFQYYREEENGRGNFPPRFSGLQFPNYSSELNVNALELDDSALYLCASSLGQVNTEAFFGQGTRLTVV.

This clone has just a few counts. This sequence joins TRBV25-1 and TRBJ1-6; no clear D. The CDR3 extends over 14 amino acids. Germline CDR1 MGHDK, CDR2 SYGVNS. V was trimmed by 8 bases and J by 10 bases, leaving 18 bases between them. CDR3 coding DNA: TGTGCCAGCCTCCCGGGAGGGTTTAGGTCACCCCTCCACTTT. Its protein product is CASLPGGFRSPLHF. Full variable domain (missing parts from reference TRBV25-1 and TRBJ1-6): EADIYQTPRYLVIGTGKKITLECSQTMGHDKMYWYQQDPGMELHLIHYSYGVNSTEKGDLSSESTVSRIRTEHFPLTLESARPSHTSQYLCASLPGGFRSPLHFGNGTRLTVT.

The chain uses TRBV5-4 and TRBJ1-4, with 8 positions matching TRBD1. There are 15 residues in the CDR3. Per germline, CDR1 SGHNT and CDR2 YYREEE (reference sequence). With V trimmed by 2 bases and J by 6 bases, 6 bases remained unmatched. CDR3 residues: CASSLMTGEYEKLFF. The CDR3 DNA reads TGTGCCAGCAGCTTAATGACAGGGGAGTATGAAAAACTGTTTTTT.

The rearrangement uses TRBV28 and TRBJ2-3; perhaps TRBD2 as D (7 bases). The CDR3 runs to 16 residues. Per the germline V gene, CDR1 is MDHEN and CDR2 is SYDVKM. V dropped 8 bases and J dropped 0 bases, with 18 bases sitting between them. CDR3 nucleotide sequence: TGTGCCAGCGGGATCGTAGGGGGGGCTAGCACAGATACGCAGTATTTT. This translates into CASGIVGGASTDTQYF.

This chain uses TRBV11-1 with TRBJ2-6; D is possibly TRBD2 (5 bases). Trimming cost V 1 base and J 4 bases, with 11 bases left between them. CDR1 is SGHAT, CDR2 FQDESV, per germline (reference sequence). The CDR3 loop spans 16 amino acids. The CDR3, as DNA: TGTGCCAGCAGCTTAGGTAGGAGGAGCGGGGCCAACGTCCTGACTTTC. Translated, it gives CASSLGRRSGANVLTF. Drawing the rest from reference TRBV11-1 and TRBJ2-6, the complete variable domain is EAEVAQSPRYKITEKSQAVAFWCDPISGHATLYWYRQILGQGPELLVQFQDESVVDDSQLPKDRFSAERLKGVDSTLKIQPAELGDSAMYLCASSLGRRSGANVLTFGAGSRLTVL.

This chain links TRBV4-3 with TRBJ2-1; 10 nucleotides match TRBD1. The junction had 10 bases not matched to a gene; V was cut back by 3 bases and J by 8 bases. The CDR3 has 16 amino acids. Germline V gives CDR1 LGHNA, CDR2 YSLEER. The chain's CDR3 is CASSQAWTGGVYEQFF. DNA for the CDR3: TGCGCCAGCAGCCAGGCCTGGACAGGGGGGGTTTATGAGCAGTTCTTC.

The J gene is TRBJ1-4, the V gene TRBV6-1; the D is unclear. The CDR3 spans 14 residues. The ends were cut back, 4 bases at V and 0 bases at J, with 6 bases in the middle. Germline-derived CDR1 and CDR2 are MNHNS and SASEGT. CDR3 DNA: TGTGCCAGCAGTGTTACAGCAACTAATGAAAAACTGTTTTTT. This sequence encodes CASSVTATNEKLFF.

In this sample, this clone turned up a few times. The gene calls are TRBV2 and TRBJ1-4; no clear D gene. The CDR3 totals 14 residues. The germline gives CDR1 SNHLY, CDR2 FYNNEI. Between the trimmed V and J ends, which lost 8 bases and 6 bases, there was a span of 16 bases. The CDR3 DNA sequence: TGTGCCAGCGGAAGAAGGAGGGAAGATGAAAAACTGTTTTTT. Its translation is CASGRRREDEKLFF.

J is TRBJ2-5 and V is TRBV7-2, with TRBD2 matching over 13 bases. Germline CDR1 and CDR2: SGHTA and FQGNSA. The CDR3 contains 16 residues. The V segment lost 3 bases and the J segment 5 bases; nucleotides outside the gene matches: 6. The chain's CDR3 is CASSFSGLAGRETQYF. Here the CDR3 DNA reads TGTGCCAGCAGCTTCTCGGGACTAGCGGGGCGGGAGACCCAGTACTTC.

For the CDR3, the DNA is TGTGCCAGCAGGGTAGCGGGGAGCACAGATACGCAGTATTTT. Amino acid sequence: CASRVAGSTDTQYF. V usage is TRBV27 and J usage is TRBJ2-3, with 8 bases fitting TRBD2. Looked up from germline, CDR1 is MNHEY and CDR2 is SMNVEV (reference sequence). After removal of 6 bases from V and 0 bases from J, the junction contained 2 bases not matched to a gene. The CDR3 sequence is 14 residues long.

DNA of the CDR3: TGTGCCAGCAGCTTGCTGGGGGCCGCATCCTCCCCGAACGAGCAGTACTTC. Translated, it gives CASSLLGAASSPNEQYF. This rearrangement joins TRBV5-6 to TRBJ2-7, with D maybe TRBD1 (6 bases). Germline CDR1 is SGHDT and CDR2 is YYEEEE. The V and J ends lost 1 base and 5 bases respectively, with 22 bases between them. The CDR3 length is 17 residues.

The CDR3 bases are TGTGCCACCAGCAGAGCGGGTAGCAGGGGGATGACCCAGTACTTC. Its translation: CATSRAGSRGMTQYF. The rearrangement links TRBV15 to TRBJ2-5, with 7 bases lining up with TRBD1. This CDR3 spans 15 amino acids. V lost 1 base, J lost 7 bases, and 9 bases stayed unmatched. Germline CDR1 reads LNHNV; CDR2 reads YYDKDF (reference sequence).

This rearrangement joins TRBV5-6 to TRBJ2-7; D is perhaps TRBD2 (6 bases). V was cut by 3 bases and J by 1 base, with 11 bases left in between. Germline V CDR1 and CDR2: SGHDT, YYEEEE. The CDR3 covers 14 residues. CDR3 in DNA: TGTGCCAGCAGCTGGCGGGGCAGGTCCTACGAGCAGTACTTC. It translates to CASSWRGRSYEQYF. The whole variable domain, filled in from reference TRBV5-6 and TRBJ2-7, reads DAGVTQSPTHLIKTRGQQVTLRCSPKSGHDTVSWYQQALGQGPQFIFQYYEEEERQRGNFPDRFSGHQFPNYSSELNVNALLLGDSALYLCASSWRGRSYEQYFGPGTRLTVT.

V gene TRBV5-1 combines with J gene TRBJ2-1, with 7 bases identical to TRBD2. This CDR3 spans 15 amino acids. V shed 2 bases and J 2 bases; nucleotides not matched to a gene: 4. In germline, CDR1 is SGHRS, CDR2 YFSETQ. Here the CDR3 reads CASSFSGGPYNEQFF. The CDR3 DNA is TGCGCCAGCAGCTTTTCGGGGGGACCCTACAATGAGCAGTTCTTC.

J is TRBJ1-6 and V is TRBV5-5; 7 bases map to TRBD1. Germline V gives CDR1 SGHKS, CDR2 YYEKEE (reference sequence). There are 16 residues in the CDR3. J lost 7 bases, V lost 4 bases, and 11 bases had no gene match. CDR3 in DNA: TGTGCCAGCAGCCCCGGGCCGGGCAGGGGGAATTCACCCCTCCACTTT. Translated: CASSPGPGRGNSPLHF.

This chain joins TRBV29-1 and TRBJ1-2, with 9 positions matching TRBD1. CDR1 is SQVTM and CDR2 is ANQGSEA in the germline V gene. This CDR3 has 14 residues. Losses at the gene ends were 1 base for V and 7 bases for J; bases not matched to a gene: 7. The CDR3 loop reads CSVEVKQGAAGYTF. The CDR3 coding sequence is TGCAGCGTTGAAGTAAAACAGGGGGCGGCTGGCTACACCTTC.

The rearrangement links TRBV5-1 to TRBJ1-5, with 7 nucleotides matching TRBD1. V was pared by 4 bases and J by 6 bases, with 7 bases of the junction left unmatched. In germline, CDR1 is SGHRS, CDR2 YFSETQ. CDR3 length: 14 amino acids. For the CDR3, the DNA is TGCGCCAGCAGCCAGGGGGTTGCGGGTCAGCCCCAGCATTTT. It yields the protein CASSQGVAGQPQHF. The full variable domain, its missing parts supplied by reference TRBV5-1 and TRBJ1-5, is KAGVTQTPRYLIKTRGQQVTLSCSPISGHRSVSWYQQTPGQGLQFLFEYFSETQRNKGNFPGRFSGRQFSNSRSEMNVSTLELGDSALYLCASSQGVAGQPQHFGDGTRLSIL.

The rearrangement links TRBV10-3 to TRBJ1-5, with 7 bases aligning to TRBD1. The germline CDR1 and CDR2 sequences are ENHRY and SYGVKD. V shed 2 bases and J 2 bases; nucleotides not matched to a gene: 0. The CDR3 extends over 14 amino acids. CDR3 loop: CAISETGGNQPQHF. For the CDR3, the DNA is TGTGCCATCAGTGAGACAGGGGGCAATCAGCCCCAGCATTTT.

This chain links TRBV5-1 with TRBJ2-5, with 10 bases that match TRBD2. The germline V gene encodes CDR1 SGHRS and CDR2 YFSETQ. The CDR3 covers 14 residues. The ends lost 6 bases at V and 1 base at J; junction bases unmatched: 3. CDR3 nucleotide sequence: TGCGCCAGCACCCTAGCGGGGGCCCAAGAGACCCAGTACTTC. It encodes CASTLAGAQETQYF.

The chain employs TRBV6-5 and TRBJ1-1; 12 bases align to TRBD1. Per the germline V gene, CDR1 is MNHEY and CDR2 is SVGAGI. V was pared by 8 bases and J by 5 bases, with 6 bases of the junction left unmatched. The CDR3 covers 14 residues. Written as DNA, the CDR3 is TGTGCCAGCGGGGACAGGGGGCGCCGGACTGAAGCTTTCTTT. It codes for CASGDRGRRTEAFF.

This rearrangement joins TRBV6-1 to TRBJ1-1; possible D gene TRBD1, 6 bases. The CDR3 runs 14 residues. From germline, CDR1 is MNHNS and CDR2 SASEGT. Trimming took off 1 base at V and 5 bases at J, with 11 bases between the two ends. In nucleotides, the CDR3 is TGTGCCAGCAGTGAAGGGCAGGGGTTGACTGAAGCTTTCTTT. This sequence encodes CASSEGQGLTEAFF.

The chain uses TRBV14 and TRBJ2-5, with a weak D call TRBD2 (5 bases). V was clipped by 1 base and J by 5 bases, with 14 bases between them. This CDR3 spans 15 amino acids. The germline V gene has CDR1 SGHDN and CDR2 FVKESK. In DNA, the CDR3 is TGTGCCAGCAGCCAAGTCAGAGGGAATGGGGAGACCCAGTACTTC. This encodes CASSQVRGNGETQYF. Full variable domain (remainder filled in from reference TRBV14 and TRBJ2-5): EAGVTQFPSHSVIEKGQTVTLRCDPISGHDNLYWYRRVMGKEIKFLLHFVKESKQDESGMPNNRFLAERTGGTYSTLKVQPAELEDSGVYFCASSQVRGNGETQYFGPGTRLLVL.

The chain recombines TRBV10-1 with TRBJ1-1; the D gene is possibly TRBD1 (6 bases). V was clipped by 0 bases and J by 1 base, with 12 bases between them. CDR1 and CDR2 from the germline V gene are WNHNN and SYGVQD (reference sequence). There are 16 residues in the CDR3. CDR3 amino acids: CASSESTLTGNTEAFF. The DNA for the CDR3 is TGCGCCAGCAGTGAGTCCACCCTGACAGGGAACACTGAAGCTTTCTTT.

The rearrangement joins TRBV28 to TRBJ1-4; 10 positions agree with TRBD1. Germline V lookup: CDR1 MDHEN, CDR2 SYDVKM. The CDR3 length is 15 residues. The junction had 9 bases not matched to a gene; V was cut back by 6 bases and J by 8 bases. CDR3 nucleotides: TGTGCCAGCAGCGCCCCCGGGACAGGGGAGGAAAAACTGTTTTTT. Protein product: CASSAPGTGEEKLFF.

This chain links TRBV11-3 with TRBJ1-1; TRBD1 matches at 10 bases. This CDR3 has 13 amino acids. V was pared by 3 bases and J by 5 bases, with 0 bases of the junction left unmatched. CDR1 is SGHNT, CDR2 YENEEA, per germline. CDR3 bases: TGTGCCAGCAGCTTGGGACAGGGGACTGAAGCTTTCTTT. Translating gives CASSLGQGTEAFF.

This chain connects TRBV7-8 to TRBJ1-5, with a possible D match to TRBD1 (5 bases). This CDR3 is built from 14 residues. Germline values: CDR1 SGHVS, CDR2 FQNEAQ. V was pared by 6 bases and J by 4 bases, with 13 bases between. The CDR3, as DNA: TGTGCCAGCAGTTTGACAGTGGGTAATCAGCCCCAGCATTTT. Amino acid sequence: CASSLTVGNQPQHF.

CDR3 DNA sequence: TGCGCCAGCAGCCCCGGGGGGAGCAGGTACGAGCAGTACTTC. It codes for CASSPGGSRYEQYF. The genes are TRBV5-1 and TRBJ2-7; the match to TRBD2 covers 7 bases. CDR3 length: 14 residues. V lost 4 bases to trimming and J lost 4 bases; unmatched junction nucleotides: 8. The germline V gene encodes CDR1 SGHRS and CDR2 YFSETQ.

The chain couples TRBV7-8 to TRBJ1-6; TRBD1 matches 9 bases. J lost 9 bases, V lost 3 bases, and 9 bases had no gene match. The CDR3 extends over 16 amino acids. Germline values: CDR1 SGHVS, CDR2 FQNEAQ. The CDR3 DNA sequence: TGTGCCAGCAGCTTTGGGCGGACAGGGGCGAGTTCACCCCTCCACTTT. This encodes CASSFGRTGASSPLHF.